This TCR beta chain was documented in a study of T cell changes during pregnancy in multiple sclerosis. Some clones are missing from TCRdb's copy, which holds only in-frame ones; the method was immunoSEQ multiplex PCR. The repertoire consists of 60,000 to 65,000 clones, with over 80% occurring once and the leading ten covering around 2.8%. V lost 3 bases to trimming and J lost 2 bases, with 10 bases between them. Germline V gene lookup returns CDR1 GTSNPN and CDR2 SVGIG (reference sequence). This CDR3 region has 13 residues. This sample comprised peripheral blood, obtained in the second trimester of pregnancy. The rearrangement uses TRBV30 and TRBJ2-5; TRBD2 might be the D (6 bases). The TCR was taken from a female donor in good health, enrolled as a control in a pregnancy study. In DNA, the CDR3 is TGTGCCTGGAGCGGGGACTGGCAAGAGACCCAGTACTTC. Protein product: CAWSGDWQETQYF.